This is a list of T cell receptor beta chains from one sample in a study of shared clonotypes between healthy human individuals. Assay: immunoSEQ multiplex PCR; the TCRdb copy retains only in-frame clones and omits some. The table shows about 1,800,000 clones, with just under 95% occurring only once. The sequencing sample was made of naive CD8+ T cells sorted from blood. Receptors originate from a man between 18 and 29 years old in good health. Each CDR3 is given with its conserved first and last residue. Each record gives: CDR3 DNA, CDR3 protein, J gene, D gene, V gene. D genes are given only for firm matches.

TGTGCCAGCAGCCTGGGGGTTACAGGGAGTCTTGGTTACTACGAGCAGTACTTC | CASSLGVTGSLGYYEQYF | TRBJ2-7 | . | TRBV5-4
TGTGCCAGCAGCGGACAGGTCTCGGACACTGAAGCTTTCTTT | CASSGQVSDTEAFF | TRBJ1-1 | . | TRBV9
TGTGCCAGCAGCCCTCGGGAAGCATACGAGCAGTACTTC | CASSPREAYEQYF | TRBJ2-7 | . | TRBV5-6
TGTGCCAGCAGTACGGGCATTCCCTACGAGCAGTACTTC | CASSTGIPYEQYF | TRBJ2-7 | . | TRBV27
TGTGCCAGCAGCCTTGACAGGGGGCCAAACACCATATATTTT | CASSLDRGPNTIYF | TRBJ1-3 | TRBD1 | TRBV5-4
TGTGCCAGCAGCCCCGGACAGGAAGAGACCCAGTACTTC | CASSPGQEETQYF | TRBJ2-5 | TRBD1 | TRBV5-6
TGTGCCAGCAGTCTGGGACAGCCCCCAGACGAGCAGTACTTC | CASSLGQPPDEQYF | TRBJ2-7 | TRBD1 | TRBV27
TGTGCCAGCAGCTCAGATGTAGGACAACCGAACACCGGGGAGCTGTTTTTT | CASSSDVGQPNTGELFF | TRBJ2-2 | . | TRBV11-3
TGTGCCAGCAGCCAGGGACAGACCGGGGAGCTGTTTTTT | CASSQGQTGELFF | TRBJ2-2 | TRBD1 | TRBV11-3
TGTGCCAGCAATCCTCTAGGATCCTACAATGAGCAGTTCTTC | CASNPLGSYNEQFF | TRBJ2-1 | . | TRBV28
TGTGCCAGCAACATTGGGGGGGCGGTCTCACCCCTCCACTTT | CASNIGGAVSPLHF | TRBJ1-6 | . | TRBV7-9
TGTGCCAGCAGCACCCCCCTACTCGCCTCACCCCTCCACTTT | CASSTPLLASPLHF | TRBJ1-6 | . | TRBV7-9
TGTGCCAGCAGCTCCTATACCCTATACAATGAGCAGTTCTTC | CASSSYTLYNEQFF | TRBJ2-1 | . | TRBV11-2
TGTGCCAGCAGCCGACCTAGCGGGGGGGTCTACGAGCAGTACTTC | CASSRPSGGVYEQYF | TRBJ2-7 | TRBD2 | TRBV5-4
TGTGCCAGCAGTGAAGGTGCAACGGGGGGTTGG | CASSEGATGGW | TRBJ2-7 | TRBD2 | TRBV6-1
TGTGCCAGCAGCTTGGGCGGGAGCCTTTACGAGCAGTACTTC | CASSLGGSLYEQYF | TRBJ2-7 | TRBD2 | TRBV5-4
TGCGCCAGCAGCCAAGACGCCGCGGAGGGGGCCCTCTCCTACGAGCAGTACTTC | CASSQDAAEGALSYEQYF | TRBJ2-7 | . | TRBV4-1
TGTGCCAGCAGTAAGACAGGGAGCGGGACTGAAGCTTTCTTT | CASSKTGSGTEAFF | TRBJ1-1 | TRBD1 | TRBV6-1
TGTGCCAGCAGTTACTCCCTCGGGGACGATGGCTACACCTTC | CASSYSLGDDGYTF | TRBJ1-2 | . | TRBV6-5
TGTGCCAGCGGAATGGGACAGGGCTCCTACGAGCAGTACTTC | CASGMGQGSYEQYF | TRBJ2-7 | TRBD1 | TRBV14
TGTGCCAGCAGCTATTCAGGGGGAGATACCTACGAGCAGTACTTC | CASSYSGGDTYEQYF | TRBJ2-7 | TRBD1 | TRBV11-2
TGTGCCAGCAGTCGATCGTACGATGGCACAGAGACCCAGTACTTC | CASSRSYDGTETQYF | TRBJ2-5 | . | TRBV27
TGTGCCAGCAGTTACTCGATGCCCGAGACCCAGTACTTC | CASSYSMPETQYF | TRBJ2-5 | . | TRBV6-6
TGCGCCAGCAGCCAAGATAGAACAGATACGCAGTATTTT | CASSQDRTDTQYF | TRBJ2-3 | . | TRBV4-3
TGTGCCAGCAGCTTAGCCCACCCCCGAACCGGGGAGCTGTTTTTT | CASSLAHPRTGELFF | TRBJ2-2 | . | TRBV7-6
TGTGCCAGACCCCCCGTTGGGGGCGCGGCCGAAGAGACCCAGTACTTC | CARPPVGGAAEETQYF | TRBJ2-5 | . | TRBV7-4
TGTGCCAGCAGTCTAATAGGGACTGAAAACTATGGCTACACCTTC | CASSLIGTENYGYTF | TRBJ1-2 | . | TRBV2
TGTGCCAGCAGTTTAGAAGGGACTTATGGCTACACCTTC | CASSLEGTYGYTF | TRBJ1-2 | . | TRBV27